The 22 T cell receptor beta chains given below trace back to one sample, sequenced in a study of cytomegalovirus exposure and HLA in healthy donors. 13 Jbeta primers and 60 Vbeta primers were used for the PCR. Method: immunoSEQ multiplex PCR; TCRdb's copy keeps in-frame clones and lacks some. In the table there are 70,000 to 75,000 clones, 60% to 80% of which are singletons. Specimen: PBMCs. These receptors came from a woman in her forties in good health and CMV-seropositive.

The rearrangement uses TRBV19 and TRBJ2-7, with 7 bases that match TRBD1. CDR3 length: 16 amino acids. Germline trimming cut 5 bases from V and 3 bases from J; bases unmatched to any gene: 13. The V gene's germline CDR1 is LNHDA and CDR2 SQIVND (reference sequence). This CDR3 reads CASSERDSAENYEQYF. The DNA for the CDR3 is TGTGCCAGTAGTGAACGGGACAGCGCGGAGAACTACGAGCAGTACTTC.

The table lists this clone with a few counts. J is TRBJ2-7 and V is TRBV11-3; possible D gene TRBD1, 6 bases. Germline-derived CDR1 and CDR2 are SGHNT and YENEEA. V was cut by 3 bases and J by 3 bases, with 12 bases left in between. CDR3 length: 14 amino acids. CDR3 protein: CASSLNRASYEQYF. CDR3 DNA: TGTGCCAGCAGCTTGAACAGGGCTAGCTACGAGCAGTACTTC.

The J gene is TRBJ1-1, the V gene TRBV9; a weak D match, TRBD1 (5 bases). Germline V gene data show CDR1 as SGDLS and CDR2 as YYNGEE. The CDR3 contains 15 residues. V lost 4 bases to trimming and J lost 4 bases, with 17 bases between them. The CDR3 here is CASSSGGLLTTEAFF. The CDR3, as DNA: TGTGCCAGCAGCTCCGGGGGTCTCCTCACCACTGAAGCTTTCTTT.

The rearrangement links TRBV7-8 to TRBJ2-1, with TRBD2 matching over 13 bases. CDR1 and CDR2 from the germline V gene are SGHVS and FQNEAQ. This CDR3 is built from 21 residues. The V segment lost 0 bases and the J segment 7 bases; nucleotides outside the gene matches: 18. CDR3 in amino acids: CASSLARFITSGGGRSNEQFF. In DNA form, the CDR3 reads TGTGCCAGCAGCTTAGCGCGATTTATAACTAGCGGGGGGGGCCGGTCGAATGAGCAGTTCTTC. The whole variable domain, remainder taken from reference TRBV7-8 and TRBJ2-1, is GAGVSQSPRYKVAKRGQDVALRCDPISGHVSLFWYQQALGQGPEFLTYFQNEAQLDKSGLPSDRFFAERPEGSVSTLKIQRTQQEDSAVYLCASSLARFITSGGGRSNEQFFGPGTRLTVL.

V and J are TRBV29-1 and TRBJ2-7; D might be TRBD1 (6 bases). Germline CDR1 reads SQVTM; CDR2 reads ANQGSEA. Trimming removed 2 bases from V and 0 bases from J, with 11 bases in between. There are 14 residues in the CDR3. DNA of the CDR3: TGCAGCGTTGAACCAGGACAGAGCTCCTACGAGCAGTACTTC. Encoded protein: CSVEPGQSSYEQYF.

This clone was picked up a small number of times. The rearrangement uses TRBV7-2 and TRBJ1-1; D gene uncertain. Per the germline V gene, CDR1 is SGHTA and CDR2 is FQGNSA. The V gene lost 1 base and the J gene lost 3 bases, with 12 bases spanning the gap. The CDR3 length is 15 residues. CDR3 nucleotides: TGTGCCAGCAGCTTAGTCCAGCCTGGAGACACTGAAGCTTTCTTT. This translates into CASSLVQPGDTEAFF.

The chain has TRBV19 and TRBJ1-3; D gene uncertain. The V gene's germline CDR1 is LNHDA and CDR2 SQIVND (reference sequence). The CDR3 runs 13 residues. Trimming left V 10 bases short and J 0 bases short, with 10 bases between. The CDR3 DNA sequence: TGTGCCACCTCAGTCGACTCTGGAAACACCATATATTTT. Translation: CATSVDSGNTIYF.

V and J are TRBV6-1 and TRBJ2-5, with D possibly TRBD1 on 7 matching bases. The length of the CDR3 is 14 residues. Trimming left V 8 bases short and J 6 bases short, with 19 bases between. Germline V gene sequence: CDR1 MNHNS, CDR2 SASEGT. CDR3 sequence: CASLTSGGRKTQYF. For the CDR3, the DNA is TGTGCCAGCCTAACCTCAGGGGGGAGAAAGACCCAGTACTTC.

This chain uses TRBV29-1 with TRBJ2-1, with D perhaps matching TRBD2 (6 bases). The V and J ends lost 4 bases and 7 bases respectively, with 17 bases between them. The CDR3 extends over 14 amino acids. Germline assignment: CDR1 SQVTM and CDR2 ANQGSEA. The CDR3 here is CSVGTSHSGNEQFF. CDR3 sequence (DNA): TGCAGCGTTGGAACTAGCCATTCGGGAAATGAGCAGTTCTTC.

There are a few counts of this clone. The rearrangement links TRBV11-3 to TRBJ2-7; perhaps TRBD1 as D (5 bases). V lost 1 base and J 3 bases, leaving 13 bases between the germline ends. The CDR3 has 15 amino acids. The V gene's germline CDR1 is SGHNT and CDR2 YENEEA. The CDR3 coding sequence is TGTGCCAGCAGCTTAGCGTCTAGGACAAACTACGAGCAGTACTTC. Translating it yields CASSLASRTNYEQYF.

The rearrangement joins TRBV11-2 to TRBJ1-1; D gene unclear. Germline-derived CDR1 and CDR2 are SGHAT and FQNNGV. Trimming removed 1 base at V and 4 bases at J, with 7 bases between. The CDR3 is made up of 13 amino acids. The CDR3 DNA reads TGTGCCAGCAGCTTAGTAGCCCCCACTGAAGCTTTCTTT. This sequence encodes CASSLVAPTEAFF.

The gene calls are TRBV18 and TRBJ1-4, with D unclear. The V gene lost 2 bases and the J gene lost 0 bases, with 7 bases spanning the gap. The CDR3 has 15 residues. Germline V gene sequence: CDR1 KGHSH, CDR2 LQKENI. CDR3 sequence reads: CASSPNRATNEKLFF. The DNA for the CDR3 is TGTGCCAGCTCACCAAACCGGGCAACTAATGAAAAACTGTTTTTT.

The gene calls are TRBV5-1 and TRBJ2-3, with no clear D. In germline, CDR1 is SGHRS, CDR2 YFSETQ. V was clipped by 0 bases and J by 7 bases, with 6 bases between them. The CDR3 is 12 amino acids. CDR3: CASSLDSYTQYF. CDR3 coding DNA: TGCGCCAGCAGCTTGGACAGTTATACGCAGTATTTT. The full variable domain, its missing parts supplied by reference TRBV5-1 and TRBJ2-3, is KAGVTQTPRYLIKTRGQQVTLSCSPISGHRSVSWYQQTPGQGLQFLFEYFSETQRNKGNFPGRFSGRQFSNSRSEMNVSTLELGDSALYLCASSLDSYTQYFGPGTRLTVL.

The chain joins TRBV7-2 to TRBJ1-5; TRBD1 is a possible D gene (5 bases). CDR1 SGHTA and CDR2 FQGNSA come from the germline V gene. Trimming left V 1 base short and J 8 bases short, with 6 bases between. The CDR3 totals 12 residues. The DNA of the CDR3 is TGTGCCAGCAGCTTAGTAGGGGAGCCCCAGCATTTT. This encodes CASSLVGEPQHF.

The chain joins TRBV25-1 to TRBJ2-5, with a possible D match to TRBD2 (6 bases). Per the germline V gene, CDR1 is MGHDK and CDR2 is SYGVNS. The CDR3 spans 12 residues. V lost 6 bases and J 4 bases, leaving 9 bases between the germline ends. CDR3 residues: CASRDYRETQYF. For the CDR3, the DNA is TGTGCCAGCAGGGACTACCGAGAGACCCAGTACTTC.

V usage is TRBV27 and J usage is TRBJ1-6; no firm D call. This CDR3 region has 15 residues. CDR1 is MNHEY, CDR2 SMNVEV, per germline (reference sequence). Trimming cost V 2 bases and J 6 bases, with 11 bases left between them. The CDR3 sequence: CASSLRSGLNSPLHF. The CDR3 DNA reads as TGTGCCAGCAGTTTACGGTCAGGCCTTAATTCACCCCTCCACTTT.

This clone appeared a single time. This chain joins TRBV6-5 and TRBJ1-5; D gene ambiguous. This CDR3 region has 14 residues. CDR1 MNHEY and CDR2 SVGAGI come from the germline V gene. V lost 4 bases and J lost 4, with 11 bases in between. The DNA of the CDR3 is TGTGCCAGCAGTTCAGGTGGAGGAAATCAGCCCCAGCATTTT. It is translated as CASSSGGGNQPQHF.

V and J are TRBV6-1 and TRBJ1-2; unclear D gene. V gave up 1 base and J gave up 3 bases, with 12 bases separating them. CDR3 length: 15 amino acids. Germline CDR1 reads MNHNS; CDR2 reads SASEGT. CDR3 nucleotide sequence: TGTGCCAGCAGTGAAGGTGTCTCCGGTCACTATGGCTACACCTTC. Translation gives CASSEGVSGHYGYTF.

The chain employs TRBV2 and TRBJ1-5; D is unresolved. The CDR3 extends over 15 amino acids. The germline CDR1 and CDR2 sequences are SNHLY and FYNNEI. The ends were cut back, 3 bases at V and 1 base at J, with 10 bases in the middle. The CDR3 sequence is CASSDVVPSNQPQHF. The CDR3 DNA is TGTGCCAGCAGTGATGTAGTCCCGAGCAATCAGCCCCAGCATTTT.

This clone was detected once. The chain links TRBV2 to TRBJ2-3, with 9 bases lining up with TRBD1. Trimming removed 8 bases from V and 2 bases from J; junction bases left unmatched: 5. The germline CDR1 and CDR2 sequences are SNHLY and FYNNEI. The CDR3 contains 14 residues. CDR3 nucleotide sequence: TGTGCCAGCCTTAGGGACAGGGACACAGATACGCAGTATTTT. Amino acids: CASLRDRDTDTQYF.

This clone has a handful of counts. Its ends do not fully match the called genes, so a read error is possible. The V and J genes are TRBV2 and TRBJ2-7; 8 bases agree with TRBD1. CDR3 length: 12 residues. Per germline, CDR1 SNHLY and CDR2 FYNNEI. The CDR3 DNA follows: TGTGCCAGCAGTGTGGGGGACAGGAGAACCAACTTC. This sequence encodes CASSVGDRRTNF.

The rearrangement links TRBV5-6 to TRBJ2-7; D call uncertain. There are 12 residues in the CDR3. Trimming left V 2 bases short and J 0 bases short, with 3 bases between. CDR1 SGHDT and CDR2 YYEEEE come from the germline V gene. The CDR3 nucleotides read TGTGCCAGCAGCTTACTCTCCTACGAGCAGTACTTC. It translates to CASSLLSYEQYF.